This T cell receptor beta chain comes out of a study of blood T cell repertoires in COVID-19. Study information: From T cells, B-cell-depleted T cells, or PBMCs came the material, which was cDNA or gDNA.

Per the authors' pipeline: Amplification of reference gene primers was used by the study to estimate nucleated cell counts. Profiled with immunoSEQ multiplex PCR; TCRdb holds only in-frame clones, not every one. The DNA was the basis for D and trimming; V, J and clone size are from that table. The sample has under 300,000 clones, more than 85% seen once; the top ten hold less than 8.5%. CDR1 and CDR2 from the germline V gene are SGHRS and YFSETQ. Trimming cost V 4 bases and J 6 bases, with 17 bases left between them. This CDR3 region has 15 residues. The TCR originated in a woman between 70 and 85 years old with active or convalescent COVID-19. Sequencing was carried out using peripheral blood. The V gene is TRBV5-1, the J gene TRBJ2-1; TRBD2 might be the D (8 bases). CDR3 nucleotide sequence: TGCGCCAGCAGCCCCAGGGGGACTAGAGGCAATGAGCAGTTCTTC. Translation: CASSPRGTRGNEQFF.